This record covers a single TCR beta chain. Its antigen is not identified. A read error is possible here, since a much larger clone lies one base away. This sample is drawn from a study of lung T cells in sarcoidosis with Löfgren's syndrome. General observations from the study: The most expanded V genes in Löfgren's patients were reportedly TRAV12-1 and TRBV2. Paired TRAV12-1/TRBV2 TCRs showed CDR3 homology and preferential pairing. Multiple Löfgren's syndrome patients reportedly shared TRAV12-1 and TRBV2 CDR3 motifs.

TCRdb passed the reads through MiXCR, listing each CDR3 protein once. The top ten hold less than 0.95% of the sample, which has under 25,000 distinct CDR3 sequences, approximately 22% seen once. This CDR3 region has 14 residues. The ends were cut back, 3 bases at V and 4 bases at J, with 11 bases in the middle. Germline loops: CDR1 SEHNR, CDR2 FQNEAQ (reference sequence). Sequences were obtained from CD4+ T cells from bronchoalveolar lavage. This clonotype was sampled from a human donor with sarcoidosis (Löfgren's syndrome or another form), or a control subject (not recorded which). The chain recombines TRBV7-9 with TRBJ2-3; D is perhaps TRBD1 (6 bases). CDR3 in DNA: TGTGCCAGCAGCTTTGGTGGGGGCGCAGATACGCAGTATTTT. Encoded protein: CASSFGGGADTQYF.